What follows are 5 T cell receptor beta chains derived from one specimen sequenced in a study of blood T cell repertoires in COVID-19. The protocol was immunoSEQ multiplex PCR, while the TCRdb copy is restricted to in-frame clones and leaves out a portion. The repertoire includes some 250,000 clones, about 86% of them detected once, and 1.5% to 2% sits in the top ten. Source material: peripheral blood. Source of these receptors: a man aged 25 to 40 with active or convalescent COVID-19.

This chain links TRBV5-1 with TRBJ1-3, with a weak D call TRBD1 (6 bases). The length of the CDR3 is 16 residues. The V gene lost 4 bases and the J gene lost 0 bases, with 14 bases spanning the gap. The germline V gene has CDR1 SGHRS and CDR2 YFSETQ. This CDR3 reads CASSRGQTSSGNTIYF. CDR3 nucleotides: TGCGCCAGCAGCCGCGGACAGACCTCCTCTGGAAACACCATATATTTT.

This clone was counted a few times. DNA for the CDR3: TGTGCCAGCAGCTTGTCGGGTGTCGAAACCTACGAGCAGTACTTC. It translates to CASSLSGVETYEQYF. The chain recombines TRBV5-5 with TRBJ2-7; D unresolved. Looked up from germline, CDR1 is SGHKS and CDR2 is YYEKEE (reference sequence). The CDR3 runs to 15 residues. The V end lost 1 base, the J end lost 2 bases, and 13 bases lay between the germline ends.

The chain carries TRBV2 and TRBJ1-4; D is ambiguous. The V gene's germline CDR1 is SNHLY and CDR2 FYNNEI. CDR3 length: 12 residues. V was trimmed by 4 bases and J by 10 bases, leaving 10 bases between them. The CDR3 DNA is TGTGCCAGCAGTGTTTTAGATGGAAAACTGTTTTTT. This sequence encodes CASSVLDGKLFF.

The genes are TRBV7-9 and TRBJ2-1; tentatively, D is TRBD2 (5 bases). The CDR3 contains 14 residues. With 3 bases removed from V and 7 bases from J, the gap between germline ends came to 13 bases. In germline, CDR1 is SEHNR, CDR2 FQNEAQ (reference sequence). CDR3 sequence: CASSFTSPRNEQFF. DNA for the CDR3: TGTGCCAGCAGCTTCACTAGTCCTCGTAATGAGCAGTTCTTC.

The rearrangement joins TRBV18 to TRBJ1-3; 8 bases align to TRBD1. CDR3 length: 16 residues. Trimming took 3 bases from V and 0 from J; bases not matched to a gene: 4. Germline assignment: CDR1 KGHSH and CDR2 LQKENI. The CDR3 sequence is CASSPDRVYSGNTIYF. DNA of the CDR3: TGTGCCAGCTCACCGGACAGGGTGTACTCTGGAAACACCATATATTTT.